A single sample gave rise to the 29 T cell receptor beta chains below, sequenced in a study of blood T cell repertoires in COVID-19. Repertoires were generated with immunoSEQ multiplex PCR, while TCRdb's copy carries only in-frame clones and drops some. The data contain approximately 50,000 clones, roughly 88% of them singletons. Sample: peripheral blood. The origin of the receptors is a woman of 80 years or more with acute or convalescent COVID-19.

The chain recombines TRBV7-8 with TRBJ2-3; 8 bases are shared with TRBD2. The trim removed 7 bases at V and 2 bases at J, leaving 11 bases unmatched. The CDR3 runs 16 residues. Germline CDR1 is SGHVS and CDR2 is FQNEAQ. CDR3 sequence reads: CASTLSGDVFTDTQYF. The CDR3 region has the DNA TGTGCCAGCACCCTTAGCGGGGATGTATTCACAGATACGCAGTATTTT.

CDR3 amino acids: CASSSGLVNTGELFF. The CDR3 bases are TGTGCCAGCAGCTCGGGACTAGTGAACACCGGGGAGCTGTTTTTT. The chain uses TRBV7-3 and TRBJ2-2; 8 bases fit TRBD2. CDR3 size: 15 residues. J gave up 1 base and V 4 bases, and 2 bases lay outside the gene matches. CDR1 SGHTA and CDR2 FQGTGA come from the germline V gene.

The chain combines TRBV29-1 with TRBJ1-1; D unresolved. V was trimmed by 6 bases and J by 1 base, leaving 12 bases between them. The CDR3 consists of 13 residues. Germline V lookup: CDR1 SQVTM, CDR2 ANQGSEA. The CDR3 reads CSVEITANTEAFF. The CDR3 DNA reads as TGCAGCGTGGAAATAACAGCGAACACTGAAGCTTTCTTT.

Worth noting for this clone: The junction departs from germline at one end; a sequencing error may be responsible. The CDR3 nucleotides read TGTGCTAGCAGCCGCGGACACACAGATACGCAGTATTTT. Translating gives CASSRGHTDTQYF. This chain connects TRBV7-7 to TRBJ2-3, with a weak D call TRBD1 (5 bases). This CDR3 comprises 13 residues. Germline V CDR1 and CDR2: SSHAT, FNYEAQ (reference sequence).

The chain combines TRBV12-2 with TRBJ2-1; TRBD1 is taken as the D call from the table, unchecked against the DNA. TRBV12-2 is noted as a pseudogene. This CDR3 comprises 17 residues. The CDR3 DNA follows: TGTGCAAGTCGCCCGCGTTTCACTGGGACAAATGAGAATGAGCAGTTCTTC. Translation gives CASRPRFTGTNENEQFF.

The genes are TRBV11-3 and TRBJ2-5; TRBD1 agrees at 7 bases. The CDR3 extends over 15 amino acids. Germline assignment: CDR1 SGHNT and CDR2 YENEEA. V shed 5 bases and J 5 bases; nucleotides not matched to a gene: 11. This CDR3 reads CASSASTGLRETQYF. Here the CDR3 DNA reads TGTGCCAGCAGCGCCTCGACAGGGTTGAGGGAGACCCAGTACTTC.

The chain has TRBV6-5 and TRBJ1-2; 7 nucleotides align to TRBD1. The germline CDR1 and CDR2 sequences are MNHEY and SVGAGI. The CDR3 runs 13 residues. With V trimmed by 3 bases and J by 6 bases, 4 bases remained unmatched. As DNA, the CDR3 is TGTGCCAGCAGTTATCGACAGGGAGATGGCTACACCTTC. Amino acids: CASSYRQGDGYTF.

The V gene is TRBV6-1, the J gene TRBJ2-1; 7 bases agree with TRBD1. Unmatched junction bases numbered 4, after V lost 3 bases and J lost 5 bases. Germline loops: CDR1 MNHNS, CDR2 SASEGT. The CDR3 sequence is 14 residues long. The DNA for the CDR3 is TGTGCCAGCAGTGAGGGACAGCCCGACAATGAGCAGTTCTTC. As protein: CASSEGQPDNEQFF.

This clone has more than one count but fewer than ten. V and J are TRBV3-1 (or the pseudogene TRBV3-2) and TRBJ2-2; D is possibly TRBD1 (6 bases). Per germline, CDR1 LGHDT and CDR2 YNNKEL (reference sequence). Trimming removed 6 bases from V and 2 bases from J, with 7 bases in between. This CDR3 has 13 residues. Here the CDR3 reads CASRDRNTGELFF. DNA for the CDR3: TGTGCCAGCAGGGACAGAAACACCGGGGAGCTGTTTTTT.

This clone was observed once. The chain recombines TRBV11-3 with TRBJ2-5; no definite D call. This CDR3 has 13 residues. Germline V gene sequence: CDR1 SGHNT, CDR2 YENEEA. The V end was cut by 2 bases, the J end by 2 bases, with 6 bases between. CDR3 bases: TGTGCCAGCAGCTTAAGCCCACAAGAGACCCAGTACTTC. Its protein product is CASSLSPQETQYF.

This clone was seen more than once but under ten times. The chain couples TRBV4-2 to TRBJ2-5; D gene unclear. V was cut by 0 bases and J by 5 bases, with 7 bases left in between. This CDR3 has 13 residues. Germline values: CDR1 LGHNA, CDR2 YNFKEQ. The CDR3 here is CASSQDSTETQYF. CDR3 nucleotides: TGTGCCAGCAGCCAAGATAGTACGGAGACCCAGTACTTC.

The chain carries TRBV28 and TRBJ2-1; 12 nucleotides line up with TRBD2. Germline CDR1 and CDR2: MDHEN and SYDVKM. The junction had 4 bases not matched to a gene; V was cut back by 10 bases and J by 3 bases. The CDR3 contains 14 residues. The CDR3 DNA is TGTGCCATCACTAGCGGGAGGCTCTACAATGAGCAGTTCTTC. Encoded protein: CAITSGRLYNEQFF.

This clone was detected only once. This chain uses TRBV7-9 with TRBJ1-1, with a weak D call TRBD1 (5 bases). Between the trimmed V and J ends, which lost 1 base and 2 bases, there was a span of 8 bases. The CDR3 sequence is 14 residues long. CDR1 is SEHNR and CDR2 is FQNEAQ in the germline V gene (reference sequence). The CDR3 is CASSLDRLNTEAFF. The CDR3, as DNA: TGTGCCAGCAGCTTAGACAGGCTAAACACTGAAGCTTTCTTT. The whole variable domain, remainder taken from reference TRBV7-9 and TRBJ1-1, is DTGVSQNPRHKITKRGQNVTFRCDPISEHNRLYWYRQTLGQGPEFLTYFQNEAQLEKSRLLSDRFSAERPKGSFSTLEIQRTEQGDSAMYLCASSLDRLNTEAFFGQGTRLTVV.

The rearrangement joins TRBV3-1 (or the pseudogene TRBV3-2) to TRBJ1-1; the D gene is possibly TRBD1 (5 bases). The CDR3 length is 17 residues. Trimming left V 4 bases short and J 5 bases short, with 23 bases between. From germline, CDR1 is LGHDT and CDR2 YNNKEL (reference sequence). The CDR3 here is CASSPGRTFTIGTEAFF. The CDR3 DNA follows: TGTGCCAGCAGCCCGGGCCGGACATTCACGATTGGTACTGAAGCTTTCTTT.

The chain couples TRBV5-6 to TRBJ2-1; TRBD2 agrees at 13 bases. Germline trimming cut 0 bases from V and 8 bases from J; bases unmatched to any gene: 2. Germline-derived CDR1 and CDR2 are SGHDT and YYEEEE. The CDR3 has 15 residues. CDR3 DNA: TGTGCCAGCAGCTTGGGACTAGCGGGAGGATATGAGCAGTTCTTC. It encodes CASSLGLAGGYEQFF.

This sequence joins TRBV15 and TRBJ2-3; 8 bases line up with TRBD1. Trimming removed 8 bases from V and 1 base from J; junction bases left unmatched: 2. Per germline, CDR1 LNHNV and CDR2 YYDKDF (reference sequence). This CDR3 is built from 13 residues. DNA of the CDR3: TGTGCCACCGGACAGGGAGGCACAGATACGCAGTATTTT. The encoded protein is CATGQGGTDTQYF.

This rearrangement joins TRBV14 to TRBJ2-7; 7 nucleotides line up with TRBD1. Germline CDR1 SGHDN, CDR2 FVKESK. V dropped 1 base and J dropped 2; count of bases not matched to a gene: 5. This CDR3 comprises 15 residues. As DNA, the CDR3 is TGTGCCAGCAGCCAAGGAGACAGGGTTCCCTACGAGCAGTACGTC. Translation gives CASSQGDRVPYEQYV.

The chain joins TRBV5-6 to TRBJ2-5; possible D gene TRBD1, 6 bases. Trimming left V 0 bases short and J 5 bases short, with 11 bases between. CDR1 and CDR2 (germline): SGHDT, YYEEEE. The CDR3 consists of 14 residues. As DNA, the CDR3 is TGTGCCAGCAGCTTGGATACAGGGTGGGAGACCCAGTACTTC. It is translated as CASSLDTGWETQYF.

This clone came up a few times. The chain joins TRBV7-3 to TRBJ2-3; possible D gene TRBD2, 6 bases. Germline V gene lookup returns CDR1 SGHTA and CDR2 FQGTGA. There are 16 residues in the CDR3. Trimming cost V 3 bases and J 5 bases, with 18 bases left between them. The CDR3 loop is CASSLSSPGVGDTQYF. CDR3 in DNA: TGTGCCAGCAGCTTGTCTTCCCCGGGGGTGGGAGATACGCAGTATTTT. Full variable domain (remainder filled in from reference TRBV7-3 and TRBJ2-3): GAGVSQTPSNKVTEKGKYVELRCDPISGHTALYWYRQSLGQGPEFLIYFQGTGAADDSGLPNDRFFAVRPEGSVSTLKIQRTERGDSAVYLCASSLSSPGVGDTQYFGPGTRLTVL.

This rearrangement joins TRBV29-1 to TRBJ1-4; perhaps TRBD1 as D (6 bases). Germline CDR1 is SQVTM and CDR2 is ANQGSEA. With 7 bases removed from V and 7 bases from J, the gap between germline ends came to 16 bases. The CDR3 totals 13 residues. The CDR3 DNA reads TGCAGCGGTGTCGGCGCAGGGGTTGAAAAACTGTTTTTT. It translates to CSGVGAGVEKLFF.

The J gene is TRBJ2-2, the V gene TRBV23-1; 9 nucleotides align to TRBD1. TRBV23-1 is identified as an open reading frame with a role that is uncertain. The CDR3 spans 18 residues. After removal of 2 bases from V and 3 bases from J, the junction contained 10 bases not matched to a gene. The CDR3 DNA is TGCGCCAGCAGTCAACCACCGGGACAGGGCAAAGACACCGGGGAGCTGTTTTTT. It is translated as CASSQPPGQGKDTGELFF.

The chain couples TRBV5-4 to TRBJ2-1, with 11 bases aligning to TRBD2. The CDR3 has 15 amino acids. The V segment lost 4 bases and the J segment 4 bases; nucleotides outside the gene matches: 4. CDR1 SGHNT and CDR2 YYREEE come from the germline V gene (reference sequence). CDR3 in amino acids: CASSHSGGVYNEQFF. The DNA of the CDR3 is TGTGCCAGCAGCCATAGCGGGGGGGTTTACAATGAGCAGTTCTTC.

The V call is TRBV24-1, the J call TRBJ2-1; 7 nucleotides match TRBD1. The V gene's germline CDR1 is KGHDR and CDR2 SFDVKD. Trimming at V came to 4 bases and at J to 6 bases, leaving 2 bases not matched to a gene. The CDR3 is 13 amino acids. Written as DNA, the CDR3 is TGTGCCACCAGTGACAGGGACAGCAATGAGCAGTTCTTC. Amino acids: CATSDRDSNEQFF.

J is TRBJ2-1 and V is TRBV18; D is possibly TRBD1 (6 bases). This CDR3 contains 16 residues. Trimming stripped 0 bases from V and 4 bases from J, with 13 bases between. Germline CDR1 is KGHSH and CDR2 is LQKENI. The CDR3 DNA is TGTGCCAGCTCACCACCGGAAAGGGGGTTATACAATGAGCAGTTCTTC. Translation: CASSPPERGLYNEQFF.

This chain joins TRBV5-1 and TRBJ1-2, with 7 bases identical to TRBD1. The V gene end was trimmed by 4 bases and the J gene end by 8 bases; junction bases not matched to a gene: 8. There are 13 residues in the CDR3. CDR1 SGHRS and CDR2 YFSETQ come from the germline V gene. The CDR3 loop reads CASSPRTGDGYTF. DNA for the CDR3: TGCGCCAGCAGCCCGCGCACAGGGGACGGCTACACCTTC. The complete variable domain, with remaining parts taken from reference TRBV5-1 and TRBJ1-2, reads KAGVTQTPRYLIKTRGQQVTLSCSPISGHRSVSWYQQTPGQGLQFLFEYFSETQRNKGNFPGRFSGRQFSNSRSEMNVSTLELGDSALYLCASSPRTGDGYTFGSGTRLTVV.

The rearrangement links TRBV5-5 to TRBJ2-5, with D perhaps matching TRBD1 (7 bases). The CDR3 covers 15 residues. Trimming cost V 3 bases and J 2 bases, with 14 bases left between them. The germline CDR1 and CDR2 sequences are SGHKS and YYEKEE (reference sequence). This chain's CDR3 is CASSWGQGGQETQYF. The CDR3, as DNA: TGTGCCAGCAGCTGGGGCCAGGGGGGACAAGAGACCCAGTACTTC.

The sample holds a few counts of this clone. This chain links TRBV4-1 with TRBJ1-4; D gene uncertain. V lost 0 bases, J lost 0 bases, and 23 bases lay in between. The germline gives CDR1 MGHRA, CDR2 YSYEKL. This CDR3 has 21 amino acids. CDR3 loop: CASSQEPMGRRLGATNEKLFF. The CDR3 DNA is TGCGCCAGCAGCCAAGAGCCTATGGGGAGGAGGCTCGGGGCAACTAATGAAAAACTGTTTTTT.

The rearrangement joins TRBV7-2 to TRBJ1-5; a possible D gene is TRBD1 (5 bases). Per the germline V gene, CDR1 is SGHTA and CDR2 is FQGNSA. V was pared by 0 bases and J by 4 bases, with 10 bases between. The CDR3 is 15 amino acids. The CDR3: CASSLAGTLNQPQHF. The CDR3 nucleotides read TGTGCCAGCAGCTTAGCGGGGACTTTAAATCAGCCCCAGCATTTT. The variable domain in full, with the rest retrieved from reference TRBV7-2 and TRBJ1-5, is GAGVSQSPSNKVTEKGKDVELRCDPISGHTALYWYRQSLGQGLEFLIYFQGNSAPDKSGLPSDRFSAERTGGSVSTLTIQRTQQEDSAVYLCASSLAGTLNQPQHFGDGTRLSIL.

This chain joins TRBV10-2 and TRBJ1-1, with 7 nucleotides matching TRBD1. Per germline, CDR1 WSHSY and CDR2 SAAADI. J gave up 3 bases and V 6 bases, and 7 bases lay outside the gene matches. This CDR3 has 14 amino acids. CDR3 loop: CASRSQGWDTEAFF. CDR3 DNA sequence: TGCGCCAGCAGGTCACAGGGGTGGGACACTGAAGCTTTCTTT.